These 20 T cell receptor beta chains came from one sample sequenced in a study. The table came from immunoSEQ multiplex PCR; TCRdb's copy has only in-frame clones and leaves some out. The repertoire holds 45,000 to 60,000 clones, with about 92% as singletons. Material: PBMCs. The receptor set was obtained from a man aged 40-49 years with rheumatoid arthritis.

The chain has TRBV5-6 and TRBJ1-1, with a weak D call TRBD1 (5 bases). CDR3 length: 12 residues. Trimming pared 4 bases from V and 5 bases from J, leaving 9 bases between. CDR1 and CDR2 (germline): SGHDT, YYEEEE. CDR3 in DNA: TGTGCCAGCAGCGACAGTGGAACTGAAGCTTTCTTT. Protein sequence: CASSDSGTEAFF.

The CDR3 nucleotides read TGTGCCAGCAGCGTAGGACTAGCGGGTGGAAGGGGCAAAAACATTCAGTACTTC. Translation: CASSVGLAGGRGKNIQYF. This sequence joins TRBV9 and TRBJ2-4; 10 positions match TRBD2. The CDR3 extends over 18 amino acids. V dropped 0 bases and J dropped 3; count of bases not matched to a gene: 9. Germline-derived CDR1 and CDR2 are SGDLS and YYNGEE.

V and J are TRBV29-1 and TRBJ1-4, with D maybe TRBD1 (6 bases). V lost 4 bases and J lost 8, with 11 bases in between. Germline loops: CDR1 SQVTM, CDR2 ANQGSEA. CDR3 size: 12 residues. This chain's CDR3 is CSVGGGSEKLFF. CDR3 sequence (DNA): TGCAGCGTTGGAGGGGGGAGCGAAAAACTGTTTTTT.

The CDR3 loop reads CASSPGLAGVQETQYF. CDR3 bases: TGTGCCAGCAGCCCGGGACTAGCGGGAGTCCAAGAGACCCAGTACTTC. The chain couples TRBV9 to TRBJ2-5; 14 nucleotides align to TRBD2. V lost 4 bases and J lost 1; bases outside the gene matches: 3. The length of the CDR3 is 16 residues. CDR1 SGDLS and CDR2 YYNGEE come from the germline V gene.

The chain is built from TRBV11-2 and TRBJ2-7, with 9 positions matching TRBD1. Germline V gene data show CDR1 as SGHAT and CDR2 as FQNNGV. V was clipped by 5 bases and J by 6 bases; unmatched bases: 11. CDR3 length: 15 amino acids. CDR3 in DNA: TGTGCCAGCAGCACAAGGACAGGGGACTTCGCCGAGCAGTACTTC. This sequence encodes CASSTRTGDFAEQYF.

The V gene is TRBV9, the J gene TRBJ2-1; 14 positions match TRBD2. V lost 1 base and J lost 9; bases outside the gene matches: 6. Per the germline V gene, CDR1 is SGDLS and CDR2 is YYNGEE. CDR3 length equals 16 residues. CDR3 coding DNA: TGTGCCAGCAGCGTACACGGGACTAGCGGGAGCCGTGAGCAGTTCTTC. Protein product: CASSVHGTSGSREQFF.

This sequence joins TRBV24-1 and TRBJ2-1; 10 positions match TRBD1. After removal of 5 bases from V and 4 bases from J, the junction contained 7 bases not matched to a gene. This CDR3 is built from 16 residues. CDR1 is KGHDR, CDR2 SFDVKD, per germline. CDR3 DNA: TGTGCCACCAGTGGAAAGACAGGGGGCGCGTACAATGAGCAGTTCTTC. Protein sequence: CATSGKTGGAYNEQFF.

The V call is TRBV27, the J call TRBJ1-5, with a weak D call TRBD1 (6 bases). Between the trimmed V and J ends, which lost 0 bases and 7 bases, there was a span of 13 bases. Germline V gives CDR1 MNHEY, CDR2 SMNVEV (reference sequence). The CDR3 has 15 residues. CDR3 DNA sequence: TGTGCCAGCAGTTTATCCTCCACAGGGCGACAGCCCCAGCATTTT. Encoded protein: CASSLSSTGRQPQHF.

This clone was seen only once. The chain has TRBV11-3 and TRBJ2-5; D unresolved. This CDR3 has 14 amino acids. Germline-derived CDR1 and CDR2 are SGHNT and YENEEA. The V end lost 0 bases, the J end lost 0 bases, and 5 bases lay between the germline ends. The CDR3 reads CASSLDTYQETQYF. The CDR3 DNA sequence: TGTGCCAGCAGCTTAGATACATACCAAGAGACCCAGTACTTC.

J is TRBJ1-2 and V is TRBV6-5, with D tentatively TRBD1 (6 bases). Germline V gene lookup returns CDR1 MNHEY and CDR2 SVGAGI. V was trimmed by 6 bases and J by 6 bases, leaving 20 bases between them. The CDR3 is 15 amino acids. The CDR3 loop is CASSTRTGWENGYTF. As DNA, the CDR3 is TGTGCCAGCAGCACGAGAACAGGGTGGGAAAATGGCTACACCTTC.

The chain employs TRBV6-4 and TRBJ1-6, with no clear D. The length of the CDR3 is 18 residues. V dropped 2 bases and J dropped 0 bases, with 14 bases sitting between them. Germline CDR1 reads MRHNA; CDR2 reads SNTAGT. CDR3 residues: CASSDPLGGSSYNSPLHF. CDR3 DNA: TGTGCCAGCAGTGACCCCCTAGGCGGGAGCTCCTATAATTCACCCCTCCACTTT.

The gene calls are TRBV7-3 and TRBJ2-1, with a weak D call TRBD1 (6 bases). The CDR3 loop spans 15 amino acids. Trimming cost V 0 bases and J 4 bases, with 10 bases left between them. Germline-derived CDR1 and CDR2 are SGHTA and FQGTGA. This chain's CDR3 is CASSLTRGGYNEQFF. As DNA, the CDR3 is TGTGCCAGCAGCTTAACCAGGGGTGGTTACAATGAGCAGTTCTTC.

The chain employs TRBV11-2 and TRBJ2-2; D not certain. The germline CDR1 and CDR2 sequences are SGHAT and FQNNGV. V was trimmed by 2 bases and J by 5 bases, leaving 12 bases between them. CDR3 length: 15 amino acids. CDR3 nucleotides: TGTGCCAGCAGCTTAAATGGGGTGATAACCGGGGAGCTGTTTTTT. Its translation: CASSLNGVITGELFF.

V usage is TRBV25-1 and J usage is TRBJ2-3, with 9 bases identical to TRBD2. The CDR3 runs to 14 residues. Per the germline V gene, CDR1 is MGHDK and CDR2 is SYGVNS. The V gene end was trimmed by 5 bases and the J gene end by 6 bases; junction bases not matched to a gene: 6. The CDR3 DNA follows: TGTGCCAGCAGTCTTAGCGGGGGAATTGATACGCAGTATTTT. It yields the protein CASSLSGGIDTQYF.

The V and J genes are TRBV6-5 and TRBJ2-3; D remains ambiguous. The germline V gene has CDR1 MNHEY and CDR2 SVGAGI. The CDR3 contains 12 residues. Trimming took 4 bases from V and 3 from J, leaving 5 bases between them. This CDR3 reads CASSSPTDTQYF. Here the CDR3 DNA reads TGTGCCAGCAGTTCTCCGACAGATACGCAGTATTTT.

This clone was recorded only once. The chain joins TRBV6-6 to TRBJ1-2; a possible D gene is TRBD1 (6 bases). The V and J ends lost 6 bases and 0 bases respectively, with 20 bases between them. The germline V gene encodes CDR1 MNHNY and CDR2 SVGAGI (reference sequence). The CDR3 length is 17 residues. The CDR3: CASSRRTVPGTNYGYTF. The CDR3 nucleotides read TGTGCCAGCAGCCGACGGACAGTACCGGGGACTAACTATGGCTACACCTTC.

The chain employs TRBV2 and TRBJ2-2; D might be TRBD1 (5 bases). The CDR3 has 14 residues. Germline loops: CDR1 SNHLY, CDR2 FYNNEI. V lost 1 base, J lost 7 bases, and 10 bases lay in between. DNA for the CDR3: TGTGCCAGCAGTGAAGTATCAGGGTACGGGGAGCTGTTTTTT. This encodes CASSEVSGYGELFF.

The genes are TRBV11-2 and TRBJ1-3; tentatively, D is TRBD1 (6 bases). This CDR3 has 14 amino acids. Germline CDR1 and CDR2: SGHAT and FQNNGV. The V end was cut by 3 bases, the J end by 3 bases, with 9 bases between. The CDR3 spells CASSLGGFGNTIYF. The CDR3 DNA reads TGTGCCAGCAGCTTGGGGGGCTTTGGAAACACCATATATTTT.

The genes are TRBV3-1 (or the pseudogene TRBV3-2) and TRBJ2-3; TRBD1 might be the D (6 bases). Germline lookup yields CDR1 LGHDT and CDR2 YNNKEL (reference sequence). V lost 6 bases, J lost 1 base, and 14 bases lay in between. This CDR3 is 15 amino acids long. CDR3 bases: TGTGCCAGCAGTCGCTCAGGGGCTCGCACAGATACGCAGTATTTT. Translated, it gives CASSRSGARTDTQYF.

The gene calls are TRBV3-1 (or the pseudogene TRBV3-2) and TRBJ1-2, with TRBD1 as a possible D gene (6 bases). V was shortened by 5 bases and J by 7 bases, with 8 bases between the two germline ends. CDR1 is LGHDT, CDR2 YNNKEL, per germline (reference sequence). The length of the CDR3 is 11 residues. The CDR3 sequence: CASSKDSGYTF. CDR3 nucleotides: TGTGCCAGCAGCAAGGACAGTGGCTACACCTTC.